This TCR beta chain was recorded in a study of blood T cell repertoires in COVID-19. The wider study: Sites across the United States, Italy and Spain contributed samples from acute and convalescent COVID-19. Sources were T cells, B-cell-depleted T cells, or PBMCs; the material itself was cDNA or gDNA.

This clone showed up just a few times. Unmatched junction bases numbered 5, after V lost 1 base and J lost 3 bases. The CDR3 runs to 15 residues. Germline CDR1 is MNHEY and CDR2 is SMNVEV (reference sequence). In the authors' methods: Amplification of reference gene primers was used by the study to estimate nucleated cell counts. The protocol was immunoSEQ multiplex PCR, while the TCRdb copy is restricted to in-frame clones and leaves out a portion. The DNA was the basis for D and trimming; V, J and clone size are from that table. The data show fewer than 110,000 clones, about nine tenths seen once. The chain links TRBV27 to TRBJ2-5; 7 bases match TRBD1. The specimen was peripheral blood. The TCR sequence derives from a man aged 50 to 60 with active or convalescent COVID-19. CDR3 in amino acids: CASSLFQGVKETQYF. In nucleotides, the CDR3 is TGTGCCAGCAGTTTATTTCAGGGGGTTAAAGAGACCCAGTACTTC.